The next 19 T cell receptor beta chains were all read from a single sample in a study of T cell responses to AZD1222 COVID-19 vaccine (dated by TCRdb to the early 2020s). The time point label for this specimen denotes: about 28 days (+/-7) after the second vaccine dose. Library prep was done by the immunoSEQ multiplex PCR assay. Not all clones reach the TCRdb copy of this immuneACCESS table, which keeps in-frame sequences only. Checked studies attribute under half of the gap to unresolved V genes and leave the rest unexplained. For this sample the table gives roughly 140,000 clones, of which just over 90% were detected only once. The ten largest account for 1.9% of the sample. Source: peripheral blood, taken 28 days after the second AZD1222 dose. These receptors were obtained from an adult who received the AZD1222 COVID-19 vaccine.

The chain has TRBV24-1 and TRBJ1-1; no reliable D call. The CDR3 is 12 residues long. CDR1 and CDR2 from the germline V gene are KGHDR and SFDVKD. V was clipped by 8 bases and J by 3 bases, with 9 bases between them. The CDR3 DNA follows: TGTGCCACCAAAAGTCAGCACACTGAAGCTTTCTTT. Its translation is CATKSQHTEAFF.

This clone was observed a single time. The chain employs TRBV19 and TRBJ2-7; the D gene could be TRBD1 or TRBD2 (5 bases each). Germline loops: CDR1 LNHDA, CDR2 SQIVND (reference sequence). The CDR3 runs 14 residues. The V gene lost 6 bases and the J gene lost 3 bases, with 15 bases spanning the gap. The CDR3 nucleotides read TGTGCCAGTAGCCCCCGGGACGGCCGCTACGAGCAGTACTTC. Translating it yields CASSPRDGRYEQYF.

DNA for the CDR3: TGTGCCAGCAGCTGGACAGGGATGGTCAATGAGCAGTTCTTC. Protein sequence: CASSWTGMVNEQFF. The rearrangement joins TRBV7-9 to TRBJ2-1; 8 bases align to TRBD1. The V gene's germline CDR1 is SEHNR and CDR2 FQNEAQ (reference sequence). V lost 4 bases, J lost 6 bases, and 5 bases stayed unmatched. The CDR3 has 14 residues.

The chain's CDR3 is CASSEETDTQYF. For the CDR3, the DNA is TGTGCCAGCAGTGAGGAGACAGATACGCAGTATTTT. The V and J genes are TRBV12-3 or TRBV12-4 and TRBJ2-3, with unresolved D. Trimming took 5 bases from V and 3 from J, leaving 6 bases between them. CDR3 size: 12 residues.

This clone was seen just once. This CDR3 is CASSLPNRQGIYEQYF. In DNA form, the CDR3 reads TGTGCCAGCAGCTTGCCAAACCGACAGGGGATCTACGAGCAGTACTTC. The genes are TRBV11-2 and TRBJ2-7, with TRBD1 matching 8 bases. The germline gives CDR1 SGHAT, CDR2 FQNNGV. This CDR3 region has 16 residues. V dropped 3 bases and J dropped 3; count of bases not matched to a gene: 10. Using reference TRBV11-2 and TRBJ2-7 for the parts outside the CDR3, the full variable domain is EAGVAQSPRYKIIEKRQSVAFWCNPISGHATLYWYQQILGQGPKLLIQFQNNGVVDDSQLPKDRFSAERLKGVDSTLKIQPAKLEDSAVYLCASSLPNRQGIYEQYFGPGTRLTVT.

This chain joins TRBV10-1 and TRBJ1-1; D remains ambiguous. Germline lookup yields CDR1 WNHNN and CDR2 SYGVQD (reference sequence). Between the trimmed V and J ends, which lost 5 bases and 5 bases, there was a span of 12 bases. The CDR3 is made up of 13 amino acids. In DNA, the CDR3 is TGCGCCAGCAGTAGCGCCACGGGGACTGAAGCTTTCTTT. Its translation: CASSSATGTEAFF.

The chain combines TRBV18 with TRBJ1-1; D is unresolved. V gave up 5 bases and J gave up 4 bases, with 11 bases separating them. CDR1 is KGHSH and CDR2 is LQKENI in the germline V gene. CDR3 size: 13 residues. The CDR3 DNA reads TGTGCCAGCTCAGGCCTACTAGGCACTGAAGCTTTCTTT. Encoded protein: CASSGLLGTEAFF.

Only a few counts were recorded for this clone. The rearrangement joins TRBV5-1 to TRBJ2-7; 7 nucleotides line up with TRBD1. V was clipped by 2 bases and J by 2 bases; unmatched bases: 4. The CDR3 extends over 14 amino acids. CDR1 is SGHRS, CDR2 YFSETQ, per germline. The chain's CDR3 is CASSLTGVAYEQYF. CDR3 nucleotide sequence: TGCGCCAGCAGCTTAACAGGGGTGGCCTACGAGCAGTACTTC.

The V and J genes are TRBV19 and TRBJ1-5; 8 bases align to TRBD1. Germline V gives CDR1 LNHDA, CDR2 SQIVND (reference sequence). V trimming: 6 bases; J trimming: 4 bases; junction bases outside the gene matches: 14. This CDR3 is built from 17 residues. CDR3 coding DNA: TGTGCCAGTAGCCCGTCCTCCGTCAGGGGGCGAAATCAGCCCCAGCATTTT. Amino acids: CASSPSSVRGRNQPQHF.

The chain is built from TRBV2 and TRBJ2-7; D assignment may be TRBD1 or TRBD2 (6 bases each). The CDR3 runs 13 residues. The germline V and J ends were trimmed by 8 bases and 3 bases, with 14 bases remaining between them. CDR1 is SNHLY, CDR2 FYNNEI, per germline. The DNA for the CDR3 is TGTGCCAGCGGGGGGCAGGGGAACTACGAGCAGTACTTC. It translates to CASGGQGNYEQYF. The full variable domain, with the rest looked up from reference TRBV2 and TRBJ2-7, is EPEVTQTPSHQVTQMGQEVILRCVPISNHLYFYWYRQILGQKVEFLVSFYNNEISEKSEIFDDQFSVERPDGSNFTLKIRSTKLEDSAMYFCASGGQGNYEQYFGPGTRLTVT.

The V call is TRBV5-6, the J call TRBJ1-2; unclear D gene. This CDR3 is built from 12 residues. With 0 bases removed from V and 3 bases from J, the gap between germline ends came to 3 bases. Germline V gene lookup returns CDR1 SGHDT and CDR2 YYEEEE. The DNA for the CDR3 is TGTGCCAGCAGCTTGGCAGACTATGGCTACACCTTC. Amino acids: CASSLADYGYTF.

This clone turned up a few times. The chain couples TRBV19 to TRBJ1-2; 8 nucleotides agree with TRBD1. The CDR3 sequence is 16 residues long. J lost 1 base, V lost 6 bases, and 10 bases had no gene match. Per the germline V gene, CDR1 is LNHDA and CDR2 is SQIVND (reference sequence). The CDR3 loop is CASRTTGTGINYGYTF. CDR3 nucleotides: TGTGCCAGTAGAACGACCGGGACAGGTATTAACTATGGCTACACCTTC.

This clone appeared a single time. The chain has TRBV6-5 and TRBJ1-5; D possibly corresponds to TRBD1 (5 bases). Germline V CDR1 and CDR2: MNHEY, SVGAGI. V dropped 5 bases and J dropped 2 bases, with 7 bases sitting between them. The CDR3 has 13 amino acids. CDR3 in DNA: TGTGCCAGCAGTAAACAGGGCAATCAGCCCCAGCATTTT. This encodes CASSKQGNQPQHF.

The chain is built from TRBV6-6 and TRBJ2-1; TRBD2 matches 8 bases. CDR1 MNHNY and CDR2 SVGAGI come from the germline V gene (reference sequence). The CDR3 covers 16 residues. V lost 0 bases to trimming and J lost 6 bases; unmatched junction nucleotides: 7. The CDR3 protein is CASSYSKGLAPNEQFF. CDR3 sequence (DNA): TGTGCCAGCAGTTACTCGAAAGGACTAGCCCCCAATGAGCAGTTCTTC.

The rearrangement links TRBV6-5 to TRBJ2-7, with D perhaps being TRBD1 or TRBD2 (5 bases each). Germline-derived CDR1 and CDR2 are MNHEY and SVGAGI. V was clipped by 4 bases and J by 0 bases, with 10 bases between them. This CDR3 is 14 amino acids long. The CDR3 region is CASSLGRHSYEQYF. CDR3 sequence (DNA): TGTGCCAGCAGTTTGGGACGCCACTCCTACGAGCAGTACTTC.

This chain uses TRBV7-9 with TRBJ2-3; D is possibly TRBD1 (6 bases). The CDR3 loop spans 14 amino acids. The germline V and J ends were trimmed by 1 base and 8 bases, with 13 bases remaining between them. Looked up from germline, CDR1 is SEHNR and CDR2 is FQNEAQ (reference sequence). The CDR3 sequence is CASSLGQERTTQYF. The CDR3 coding sequence is TGTGCCAGCAGCTTAGGACAGGAGCGAACTACGCAGTATTTT. The whole variable domain, remainder taken from reference TRBV7-9 and TRBJ2-3, is DTGVSQNPRHKITKRGQNVTFRCDPISEHNRLYWYRQTLGQGPEFLTYFQNEAQLEKSRLLSDRFSAERPKGSFSTLEIQRTEQGDSAMYLCASSLGQERTTQYFGPGTRLTVL.

The chain employs TRBV18 and TRBJ1-2; D not certain. CDR1 is KGHSH and CDR2 is LQKENI in the germline V gene. CDR3 length: 13 amino acids. V was shortened by 2 bases and J by 4 bases, with 8 bases between the two germline ends. Here the CDR3 reads CASSPGDRYGYTF. The CDR3 nucleotides are TGTGCCAGCTCACCAGGGGATCGCTATGGCTACACCTTC.

The rearrangement links TRBV13 to TRBJ1-5, with D hard to call. Trimming removed 0 bases at V and 8 bases at J, with 5 bases between. The germline CDR1 and CDR2 sequences are PRHDT and FYEKMQ (reference sequence). This CDR3 is 12 amino acids long. The CDR3 nucleotides read TGTGCCAGCAGCTTAGGCCGGAAGCCCCAGCATTTT. It translates to CASSLGRKPQHF.

The rearrangement joins TRBV6-6 to TRBJ1-1; a weak D match, TRBD1 (5 bases). The CDR3 totals 11 residues. Germline V gene lookup returns CDR1 MNHNY and CDR2 SVGAGI (reference sequence). The V end was cut by 5 bases, the J end by 7 bases, with 8 bases between. The DNA of the CDR3 is TGTGCCAGCAGTCCCGGGGGTGAAGCTTTCTTT. It yields the protein CASSPGGEAFF.